This T cell receptor beta chain originates from a study of blood T cell repertoires in COVID-19. Germline trimming cut 6 bases from V and 5 bases from J; bases unmatched to any gene: 5. Germline V CDR1 and CDR2: SQVTM, ANQGSEA. The CDR3 runs 13 residues. Generated by immunoSEQ multiplex PCR, the TCRdb table keeps only in-frame clones and is missing some. The sample yields roughly 250,000 clones, approximately 84% seen once. The V and J genes are TRBV29-1 and TRBJ2-1, with 9 positions matching TRBD2. The TCR originated in a woman of 80 years or more with acute or convalescent COVID-19. The sample comprised peripheral blood. CDR3 nucleotides: TGCAGCGTGAGGACTAGCGTCCACAATGAGCAGTTCTTC. It translates to CSVRTSVHNEQFF.